This T cell receptor beta chain was sequenced in a study of control samples from healthy donors and cancer patients (dated by TCRdb to about 2020). V is cut by 2 bases and J by 0 bases, and the space between the germline ends is 11 bases. From the germline V gene (reference sequence), CDR1 is SEHNR and CDR2 is FQNEAQ. The CDR3, cysteine through phenylalanine, is 16 amino acids long. Just the 48-base CDR3 DNA is kept, in frame starting at base 1. Details on this clone: Its antigen is currently not known. The sample holds no much larger clone one base away, and base qualities are not on file.

Libraries were made using the immunoSEQ multiplex PCR assay. Drawn from immuneACCESS, this table holds only the in-frame rearrangements with V and J called that TCRdb kept. Clones are partly lost; checked studies trace under half to an unresolved V gene and leave the rest unexplained. This sample gives some 150,000 clones in total; 91% of them show up just once. Roughly 1.6% of the sample rests with the top ten. This chain joins TRBV7-9 to TRBJ1-3; perhaps TRBD1 is the D gene, with 6 bases matching. Sequenced: blood. The origin of this receptor is a woman aged 30 to 39 in good health. The bases are TGTGCCAGCAGCTTATACGGACAGTCCTCTGGAAACACCATATATTTT. Its protein reads: CASSLYGQSSGNTIYF.